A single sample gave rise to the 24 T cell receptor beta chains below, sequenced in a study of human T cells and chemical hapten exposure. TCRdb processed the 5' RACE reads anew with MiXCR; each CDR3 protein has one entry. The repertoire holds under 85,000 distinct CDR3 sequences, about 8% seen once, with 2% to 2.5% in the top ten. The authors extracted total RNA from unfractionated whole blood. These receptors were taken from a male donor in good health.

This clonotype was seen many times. The DNA for the CDR3 is TGTGCCAGCAGCCCCCGGGACAACCAAGAGACCCAGTACTTC. This codes for CASSPRDNQETQYF. The chain links TRBV27 to TRBJ2-5; TRBD1 might be the D (6 bases). Germline V gives CDR1 MNHEY, CDR2 SMNVEV (reference sequence). The CDR3 consists of 14 residues. The ends were cut back, 6 bases at V and 0 bases at J, with 11 bases in the middle.

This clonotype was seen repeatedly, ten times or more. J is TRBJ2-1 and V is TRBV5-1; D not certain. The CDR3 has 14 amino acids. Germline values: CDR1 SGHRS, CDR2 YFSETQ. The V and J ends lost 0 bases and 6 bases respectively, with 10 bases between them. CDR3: CASSLVGRGNEQFF. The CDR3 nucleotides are TGCGCCAGCAGCTTGGTTGGTAGAGGCAATGAGCAGTTCTTC.

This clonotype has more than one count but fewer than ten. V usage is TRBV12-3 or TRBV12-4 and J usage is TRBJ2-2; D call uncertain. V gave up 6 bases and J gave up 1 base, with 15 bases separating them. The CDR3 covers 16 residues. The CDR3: CASSPPRALNTGELFF. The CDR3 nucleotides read TGTGCCAGCAGCCCTCCCCGGGCCTTGAACACCGGGGAGCTGTTTTTT.

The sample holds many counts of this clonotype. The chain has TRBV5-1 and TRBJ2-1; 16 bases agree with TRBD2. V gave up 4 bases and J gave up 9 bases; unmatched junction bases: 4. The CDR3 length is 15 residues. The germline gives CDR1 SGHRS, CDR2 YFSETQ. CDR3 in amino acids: CASSMGLAGGIEQFF. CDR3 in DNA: TGCGCCAGCAGCATGGGACTAGCGGGGGGGATTGAGCAGTTCTTC.

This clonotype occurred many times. The CDR3 bases are TGCAGTGCTAGAGAGGCGGGAGTCCCCCTCGATGAGCAGTTCTTC. This codes for CSAREAGVPLDEQFF. The V and J genes are TRBV20-1 and TRBJ2-1, with TRBD2 matching over 7 bases. Per the germline V gene, CDR1 is DFQATT and CDR2 is SNEGSKA (reference sequence). This CDR3 is 15 amino acids long. The V and J ends lost 0 bases and 8 bases, in that order; junction bases with no gene match: 10.

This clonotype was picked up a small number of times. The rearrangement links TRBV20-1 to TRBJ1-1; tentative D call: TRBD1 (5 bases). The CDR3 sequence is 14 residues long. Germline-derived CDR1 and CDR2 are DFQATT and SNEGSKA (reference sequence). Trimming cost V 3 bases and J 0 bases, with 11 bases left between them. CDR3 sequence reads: CSASPGSMNTEAFF. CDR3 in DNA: TGCAGTGCTAGTCCAGGGAGCATGAACACTGAAGCTTTCTTT.

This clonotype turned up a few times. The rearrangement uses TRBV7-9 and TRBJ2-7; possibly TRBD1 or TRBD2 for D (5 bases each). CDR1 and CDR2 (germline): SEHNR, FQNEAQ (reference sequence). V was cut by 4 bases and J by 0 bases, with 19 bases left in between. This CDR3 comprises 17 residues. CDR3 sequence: CASSSNHGTGSSYEQYF. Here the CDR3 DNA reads TGTGCCAGCAGCTCTAACCACGGGACCGGAAGCTCCTACGAGCAGTACTTC. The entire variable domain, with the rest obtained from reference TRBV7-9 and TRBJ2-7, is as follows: DTGVSQNPRHKITKRGQNVTFRCDPISEHNRLYWYRQTLGQGPEFLTYFQNEAQLEKSRLLSDRFSAERPKGSFSTLEIQRTEQGDSAMYLCASSSNHGTGSSYEQYFGPGTRLTVT.

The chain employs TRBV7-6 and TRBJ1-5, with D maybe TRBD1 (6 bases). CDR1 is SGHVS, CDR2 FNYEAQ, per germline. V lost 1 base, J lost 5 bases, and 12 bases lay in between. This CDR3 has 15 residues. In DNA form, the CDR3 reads TGTGCCAGCAGCTTAGAACAGGGAGGCCATCAGCCCCAGCATTTT. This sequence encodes CASSLEQGGHQPQHF.

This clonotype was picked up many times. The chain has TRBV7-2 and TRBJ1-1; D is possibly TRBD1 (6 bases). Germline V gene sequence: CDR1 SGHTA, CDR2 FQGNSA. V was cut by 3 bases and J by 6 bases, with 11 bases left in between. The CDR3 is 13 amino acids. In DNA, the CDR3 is TGTGCCAGCAGCTTCCGACAGGTCTCTGAAGCTTTCTTT. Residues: CASSFRQVSEAFF.

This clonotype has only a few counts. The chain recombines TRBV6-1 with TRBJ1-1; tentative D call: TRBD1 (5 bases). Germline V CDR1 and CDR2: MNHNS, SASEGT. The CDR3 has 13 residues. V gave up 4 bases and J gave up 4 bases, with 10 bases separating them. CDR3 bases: TGTGCCAGCAGTGGGGAGGGGAGCACTGAAGCTTTCTTT. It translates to CASSGEGSTEAFF.

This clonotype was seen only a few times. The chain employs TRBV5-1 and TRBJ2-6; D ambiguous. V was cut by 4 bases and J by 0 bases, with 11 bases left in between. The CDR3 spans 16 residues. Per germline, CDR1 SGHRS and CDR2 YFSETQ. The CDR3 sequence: CASSPYAVSGANVLTF. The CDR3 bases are TGCGCCAGCAGCCCCTACGCGGTCTCTGGGGCCAACGTCCTGACTTTC.

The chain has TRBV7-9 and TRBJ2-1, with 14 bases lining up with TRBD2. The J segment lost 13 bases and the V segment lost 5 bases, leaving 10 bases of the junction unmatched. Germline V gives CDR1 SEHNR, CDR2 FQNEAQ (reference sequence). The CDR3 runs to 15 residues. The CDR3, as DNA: TGTGCCAGCAGCCTGACTAGCGGGAGGGCGTTGGGCCAGTTCTTC. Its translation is CASSLTSGRALGQFF.

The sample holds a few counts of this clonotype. The CDR3 protein is CATSRDHEGLGNQPQHF. As DNA, the CDR3 is TGTGCCACCAGCAGAGATCACGAGGGGTTAGGCAATCAGCCCCAGCATTTT. The chain recombines TRBV15 with TRBJ1-5, with D perhaps matching TRBD1 (5 bases). Germline-derived CDR1 and CDR2 are LNHNV and YYDKDF (reference sequence). This CDR3 is built from 17 residues. V was clipped by 0 bases and J by 2 bases, with 14 bases between them.

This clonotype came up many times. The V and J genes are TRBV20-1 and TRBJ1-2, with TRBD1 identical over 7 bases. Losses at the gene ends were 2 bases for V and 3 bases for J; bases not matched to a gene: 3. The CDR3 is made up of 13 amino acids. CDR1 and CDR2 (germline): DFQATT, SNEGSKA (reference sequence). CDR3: CSARWDSHYGYTF. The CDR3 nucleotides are TGCAGTGCTAGATGGGACAGCCACTATGGCTACACCTTC.

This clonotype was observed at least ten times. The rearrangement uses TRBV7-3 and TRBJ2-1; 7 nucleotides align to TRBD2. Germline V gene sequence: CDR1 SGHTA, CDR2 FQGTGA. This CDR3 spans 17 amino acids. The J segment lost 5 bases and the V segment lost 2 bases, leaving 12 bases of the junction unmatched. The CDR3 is CASSLVGGGANDNEQFF. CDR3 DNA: TGTGCCAGCAGCTTAGTGGGCGGGGGAGCGAACGACAATGAGCAGTTCTTC.

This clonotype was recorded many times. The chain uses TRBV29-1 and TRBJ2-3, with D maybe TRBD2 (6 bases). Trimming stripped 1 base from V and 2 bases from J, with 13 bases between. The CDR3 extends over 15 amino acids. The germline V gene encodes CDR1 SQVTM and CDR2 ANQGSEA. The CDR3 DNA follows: TGCAGCGTTGAAGGGAGGGGAGTACTCACAGATACGCAGTATTTT. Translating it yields CSVEGRGVLTDTQYF.

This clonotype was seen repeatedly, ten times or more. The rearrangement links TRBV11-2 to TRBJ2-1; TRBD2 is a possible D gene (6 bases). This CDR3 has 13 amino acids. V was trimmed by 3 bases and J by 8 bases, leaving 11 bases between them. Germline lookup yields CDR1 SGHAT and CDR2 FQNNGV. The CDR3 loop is CASSFYRGYEQFF. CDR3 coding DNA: TGTGCCAGCAGCTTTTACCGGGGGTATGAGCAGTTCTTC. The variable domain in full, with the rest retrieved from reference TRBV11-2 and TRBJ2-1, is EAGVAQSPRYKIIEKRQSVAFWCNPISGHATLYWYQQILGQGPKLLIQFQNNGVVDDSQLPKDRFSAERLKGVDSTLKIQPAKLEDSAVYLCASSFYRGYEQFFGPGTRLTVL.

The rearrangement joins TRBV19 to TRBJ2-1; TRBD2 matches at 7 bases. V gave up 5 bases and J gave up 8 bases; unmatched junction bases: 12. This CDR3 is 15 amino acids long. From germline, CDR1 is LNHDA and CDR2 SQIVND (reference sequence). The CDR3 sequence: CASSPRTSLGDEQFF. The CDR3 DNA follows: TGTGCCAGTAGTCCTCGGACTAGTCTGGGGGATGAGCAGTTCTTC.

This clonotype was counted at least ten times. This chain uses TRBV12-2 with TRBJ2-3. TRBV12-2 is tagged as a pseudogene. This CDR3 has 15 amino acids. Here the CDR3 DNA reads TGTGCAAGTCGCTTAGCTCCAAGAACCACAGATACGCAGTATTTT. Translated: CASRLAPRTTDTQYF.

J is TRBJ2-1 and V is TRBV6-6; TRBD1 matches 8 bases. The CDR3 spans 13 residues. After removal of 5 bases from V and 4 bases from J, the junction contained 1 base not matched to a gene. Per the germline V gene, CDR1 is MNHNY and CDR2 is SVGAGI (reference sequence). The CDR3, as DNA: TGTGCCAGCAGTCGACAGGGGTACAATGAGCAGTTCTTC. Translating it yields CASSRQGYNEQFF.

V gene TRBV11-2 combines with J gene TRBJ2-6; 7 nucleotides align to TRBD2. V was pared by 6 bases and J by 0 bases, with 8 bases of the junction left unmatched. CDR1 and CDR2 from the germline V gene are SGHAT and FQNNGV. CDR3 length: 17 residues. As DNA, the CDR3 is TGTGCCAGCAGGAGCGGGACCGTAAGCTCTGGGGCCAACGTCCTGACTTTC. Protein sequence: CASRSGTVSSGANVLTF.

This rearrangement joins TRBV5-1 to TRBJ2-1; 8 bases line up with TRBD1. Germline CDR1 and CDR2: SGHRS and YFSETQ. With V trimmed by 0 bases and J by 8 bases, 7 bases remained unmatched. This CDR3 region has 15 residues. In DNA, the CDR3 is TGCGCCAGCAGCTTGGCCTGGGACAGGCAGGATGAGCAGTTCTTC. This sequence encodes CASSLAWDRQDEQFF.

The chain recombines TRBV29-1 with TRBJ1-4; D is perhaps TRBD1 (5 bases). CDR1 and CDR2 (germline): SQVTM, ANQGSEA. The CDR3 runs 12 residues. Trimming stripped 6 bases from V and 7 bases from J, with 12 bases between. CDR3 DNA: TGCAGCGTAAGGGACCGCTCTGAAAAACTGTTTTTT. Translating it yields CSVRDRSEKLFF.

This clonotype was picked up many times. CDR3 sequence: CASSWRDSSYEQYF. The CDR3 region has the DNA TGTGCCAGCAGTTGGAGGGACAGTTCCTACGAGCAGTACTTC. J is TRBJ2-7 and V is TRBV27; TRBD1 is a possible D gene (7 bases). Germline-derived CDR1 and CDR2 are MNHEY and SMNVEV (reference sequence). There are 14 residues in the CDR3. V dropped 4 bases and J dropped 1 base, with 11 bases sitting between them.